This TCR beta chain was recovered during a study of cytomegalovirus exposure and HLA in healthy donors. V dropped 6 bases and J dropped 3; count of bases not matched to a gene: 8. Germline V CDR1 and CDR2: SNHLY, FYNNEI. The CDR3 has 15 amino acids. Remarks on this clone: No antigen is known for it.

Whole-study findings and limits: Rarity marked most TCR sequences, yet some public TCRs occurred in many donors. Analysis performed later found around 15,000 TCR beta sequences associated with HLA alleles at 0.05 false discovery rate.

Use of 60 Vbeta and 13 Jbeta primers characterized the PCR. Assay: immunoSEQ multiplex PCR; the TCRdb copy retains only in-frame clones and omits some. The sample consists of about 130,000 clones, 70% to 80% of them appearing once. The chain recombines TRBV2 with TRBJ2-7; 10 bases agree with TRBD1. This receptor was obtained from a man aged 50 or older in good health and CMV-seronegative. The sequenced material came from PBMCs. CDR3 loop: CASSVRDRGYYEQYF. For the CDR3, the DNA is TGTGCCAGCAGCGTCAGGGACAGGGGATACTACGAGCAGTACTTC.